What follows is one TCR beta chain and its context. Its specificity is not known. At the DNA level, this CDR3 is encoded by other sequences in the same sample as well. This sample is part of a study of shared clonotypes between healthy human individuals. Germline CDR1 is SGHAT and CDR2 is FQNNGV. The ends were cut back, 0 bases at V and 7 bases at J, with 7 bases in the middle. This CDR3 is 13 amino acids long. Study outcomes and limitations: Generation probability values for non-shared clonotypes were lower than those for clonotypes shared by all four donors. When naive CD4 clonotypes were compared across a handful of donors, approximately 5% were shared.

On sorted subsets, replicate PCRs used about 180 ng DNA, or 30,000 or so T cell genomes. Method: immunoSEQ multiplex PCR; TCRdb's copy keeps in-frame clones and lacks some. The table records approximately 2.5 million clones, approximately 93% of them present only once. Material for sequencing was naive CD4+ T cells from PBMCs. As to subset: CD45RA+ positively selected. The sequence was collected from a man younger than 35 in good health. Some clones in this sample may be carry-over from other donors' samples. The V call is TRBV11-2, the J call TRBJ1-5; D is perhaps TRBD1 (5 bases). DNA of the CDR3: TGTGCCAGCAGCTTAGATGGGGCCCAGCCCCAGCATTTT. Its protein is CASSLDGAQPQHF.